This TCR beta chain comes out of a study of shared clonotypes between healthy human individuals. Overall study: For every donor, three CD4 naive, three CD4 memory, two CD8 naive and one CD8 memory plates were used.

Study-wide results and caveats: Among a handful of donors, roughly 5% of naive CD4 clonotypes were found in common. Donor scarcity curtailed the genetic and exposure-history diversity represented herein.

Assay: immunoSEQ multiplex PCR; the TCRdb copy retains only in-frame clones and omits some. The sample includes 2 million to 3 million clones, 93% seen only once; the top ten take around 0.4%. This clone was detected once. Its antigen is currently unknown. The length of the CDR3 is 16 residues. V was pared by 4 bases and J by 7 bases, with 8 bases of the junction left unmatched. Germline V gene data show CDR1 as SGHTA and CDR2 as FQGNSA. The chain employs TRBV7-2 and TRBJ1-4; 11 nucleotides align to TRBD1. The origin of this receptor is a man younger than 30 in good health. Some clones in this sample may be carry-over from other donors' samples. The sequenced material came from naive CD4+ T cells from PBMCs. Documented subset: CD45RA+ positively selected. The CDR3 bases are TGTGCCAGCAGCTCCTCGGACAGGGGGCGAAGTGAAAAACTGTTTTTT. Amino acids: CASSSSDRGRSEKLFF.